These T cell receptor beta chains were read from a single sample in a study of cytomegalovirus exposure and HLA in healthy donors. Sequencing used immunoSEQ multiplex PCR; TCRdb keeps in-frame clones, though not all of them. The sample has tens of thousands of clones, approximately 96% seen once. Material: PBMCs. The receptors originated from a man younger than 35 in good health and CMV-seronegative. Both conserved end residues are part of each CDR3. D genes are given only for firm matches. Clone size appears in some rows only: once, few, many, or a class for an expanded clone.

DNA | CDR3 | size | J | D | V
TGTGCCAGTATGCCCCCAGGGGCCTACACAGATACGCAGTATTTT | CASMPPGAYTDTQYF | . | TRBJ2-3 | . | TRBV28
TGCGCCAGCAGCTTGGCGGCAGGGGCCCATGAGCAGTTCTTC | CASSLAAGAHEQFF | . | TRBJ2-1 | . | TRBV5-1
TGTGCCAGCAGCCAAGGGGTAGCTAATGAAAAACTGTTTTTT | CASSQGVANEKLFF | . | TRBJ1-4 | . | TRBV11-2
TGTGCCAGCAGCACACCCCGTCGGACAGACTATGGCTACACCTTC | CASSTPRRTDYGYTF | . | TRBJ1-2 | . | TRBV7-2
TGTGCCAGCACCTCAAGCCGGGACAACTCCTACGAGCAGTACTTC | CASTSSRDNSYEQYF | . | TRBJ2-7 | . | TRBV28
TGTGCCAGCCAATGGCGGAGGAACACTGAAGCTTTCTTT | CASQWRRNTEAFF | . | TRBJ1-1 | . | TRBV2
TGTGCCAGCAGCCCCCCGGGAAGCAATCAGCCCCAGCATTTT | CASSPPGSNQPQHF | . | TRBJ1-5 | . | TRBV14
TGTGCCAGCAGCCAACAGGGACAGGAGTATTTT | CASSQQGQEYF | . | TRBJ2-3 | TRBD1 | TRBV6-5
TGTGCCAGCAGCTTAGAGGGGGGGCAAGACGAAAAACTGTTTTTT | CASSLEGGQDEKLFF | once | TRBJ1-4 | . | TRBV11-2
TGTGCCAGCGGGGAGTTGGGCTCCTACAATGAGCAGTTCTTC | CASGELGSYNEQFF | . | TRBJ2-1 | . | TRBV6-1